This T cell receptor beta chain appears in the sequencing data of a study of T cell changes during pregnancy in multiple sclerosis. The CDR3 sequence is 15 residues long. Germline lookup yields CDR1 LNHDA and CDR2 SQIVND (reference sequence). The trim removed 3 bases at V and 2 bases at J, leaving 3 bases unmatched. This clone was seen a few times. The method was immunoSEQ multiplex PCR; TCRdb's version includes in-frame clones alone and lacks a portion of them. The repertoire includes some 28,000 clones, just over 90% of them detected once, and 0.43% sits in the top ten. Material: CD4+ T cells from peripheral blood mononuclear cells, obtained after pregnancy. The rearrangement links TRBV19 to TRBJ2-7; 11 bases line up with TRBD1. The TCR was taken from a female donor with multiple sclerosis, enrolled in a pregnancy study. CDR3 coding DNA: TGTGCCAGTAGTATCTCGGGACAGGGGGCCTACGAGCAGTACTTC. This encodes CASSISGQGAYEQYF. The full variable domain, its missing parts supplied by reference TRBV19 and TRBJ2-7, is DGGITQSPKYLFRKEGQNVTLSCEQNLNHDAMYWYRQDPGQGLRLIYYSQIVNDFQKGDIAEGYSVSREKKESFPLTVTSAQKNPTAFYLCASSISGQGAYEQYFGPGTRLTVT.